The present T cell receptor beta chain was sequenced within a study of memory CD4+ T cells and cytomegalovirus serostatus. The method was immunoSEQ multiplex PCR; TCRdb's version includes in-frame clones alone and lacks a portion of them. The sample gives over 40,000 clones, 82% of which show up once; about 0.6% is in the top ten. The sort gate was single viable CD3+CD4+CD8-CD45RO+ cells for memory CD4+ T cells. Sequencing was performed on memory CD4+ T cells from blood. This clonotype originated in an adult in good health and CMV-seronegative.

The CDR3 sequence is CASSMGGTGQPQHF. The CDR3, as DNA: TGTGCCAGTAGTATGGGGGGGACGGGCCAGCCCCAGCATTTT. The chain links TRBV19 to TRBJ1-5; D is perhaps TRBD1 (5 bases). The CDR3 covers 14 residues. Germline CDR1 reads LNHDA; CDR2 reads SQIVND (reference sequence). The ends were cut back, 3 bases at V and 7 bases at J, with 13 bases in the middle.